The 7 T cell receptor beta chains below were found in one sample sequenced in a study of cytomegalovirus exposure and HLA in healthy donors. TCRdb keeps only in-frame clones here, not all; method: immunoSEQ multiplex PCR. The data show 150,000 to 200,000 clones, with around 90% seen just once and approximately 3% held by the top ten. The sequenced material came from PBMCs. Source of these receptors: a man between 18 and 35 years old in good health and CMV-seronegative.

The chain employs TRBV6-6 and TRBJ2-5; 8 bases fit TRBD2. Germline CDR1 and CDR2: MNHNY and SVGAGI (reference sequence). CDR3 length: 14 residues. With V trimmed by 10 bases and J by 4 bases, 11 bases remained unmatched. The CDR3 region is CATTGTRGRETQYF. The CDR3 DNA reads as TGTGCCACCACCGGGACTAGGGGTCGAGAGACCCAGTACTTC.

The gene calls are TRBV11-2 and TRBJ2-5; 8 positions agree with TRBD2. Germline values: CDR1 SGHAT, CDR2 FQNNGV. With V trimmed by 2 bases and J by 5 bases, 4 bases remained unmatched. The CDR3 has 14 residues. The CDR3 nucleotides read TGTGCCAGCAGCTTAATGGCGGGAGGTGAGACCCAGTACTTC. Translating it yields CASSLMAGGETQYF.

This clone was seen only a few times. The chain recombines TRBV7-6 with TRBJ2-2, with TRBD2 identical over 8 bases. V lost 6 bases to trimming and J lost 5 bases; unmatched junction nucleotides: 8. Per the germline V gene, CDR1 is SGHVS and CDR2 is FNYEAQ. The CDR3 runs 15 residues. The CDR3 DNA is TGTGCCAGCAGGTCCGGGACTAGAGAGACCGGGGAGCTGTTTTTT. This translates into CASRSGTRETGELFF. The variable domain in full, with the rest retrieved from reference TRBV7-6 and TRBJ2-2, is GAGVSQSPRYKVTKRGQDVALRCDPISGHVSLYWYRQALGQGPEFLTYFNYEAQQDKSGLPNDRFSAERPEGSISTLTIQRTEQRDSAMYRCASRSGTRETGELFFGEGSRLTVL.

The rearrangement links TRBV27 to TRBJ2-1; TRBD1 is a possible D gene (6 bases). The CDR3 is 15 amino acids. CDR1 MNHEY and CDR2 SMNVEV come from the germline V gene (reference sequence). Deletions cut 7 bases from V and 5 bases from J, with 18 bases between. The CDR3 protein is CASTGAGVADNEQFF. CDR3 DNA: TGTGCCAGCACAGGGGCCGGGGTAGCCGACAATGAGCAGTTCTTC.

This clone was observed once. This chain uses TRBV7-8 with TRBJ1-5, with TRBD1 matching over 7 bases. This CDR3 contains 15 residues. Germline CDR1 is SGHVS and CDR2 is FQNEAQ. V was pared by 5 bases and J by 0 bases, with 4 bases of the junction left unmatched. In nucleotides, the CDR3 is TGTGCCAGCAGCCCACAGGGGTATAGCAATCAGCCCCAGCATTTT. Translated, it gives CASSPQGYSNQPQHF.

The chain employs TRBV27 and TRBJ1-2; tentative D call: TRBD1 (6 bases). Deletions cut 4 bases from V and 4 bases from J, with 13 bases between. The CDR3 totals 14 residues. Germline V gives CDR1 MNHEY, CDR2 SMNVEV (reference sequence). The CDR3 spells CASSSNRESYGYTF. The CDR3 bases are TGTGCCAGCAGTTCTAACAGGGAATCCTATGGCTACACCTTC.

This clone is a singleton in its sample. The rearrangement uses TRBV4-2 and TRBJ2-5; 8 bases are a match to TRBD1. The CDR3 extends over 16 amino acids. The V segment lost 4 bases and the J segment 2 bases; nucleotides outside the gene matches: 9. CDR1 and CDR2 from the germline V gene are LGHNA and YNFKEQ. The CDR3 spells CASSPGGQGGQETQYF. The CDR3 DNA is TGTGCCAGCAGCCCGGGCGGACAGGGAGGACAAGAGACCCAGTACTTC.